This passage covers 22 T cell receptor beta chains from one sample sequenced in a study of T cell repertoires in MIS-A myocarditis. Profiling relied on immunoSEQ multiplex PCR, and the TCRdb table lists in-frame clones only, not all of them. The sample lists about 15,000 clones, around 70% occurring once. The sequencing sample was made of left ventricle heart tissue obtained at autopsy. These receptors were taken from a man younger than 35 with fulminant myocarditis from multisystem inflammatory syndrome in adults (MIS-A) after COVID-19.

This rearrangement joins TRBV4-3 to TRBJ1-4; 8 positions match TRBD1. Trimming cost V 1 base and J 8 bases; bases outside gene matches: 6. This CDR3 region has 15 residues. CDR1 and CDR2 from the germline V gene are LGHNA and YSLEER. This CDR3 reads CASSQAETGAEKLFF. The CDR3 nucleotides are TGCGCCAGCAGCCAAGCGGAGACAGGGGCGGAAAAACTGTTTTTT.

Only a few counts were recorded for this clone. The J gene is TRBJ1-1, the V gene TRBV28; perhaps TRBD1 as D (5 bases). The V end was cut by 2 bases, the J end by 3 bases, with 10 bases between. In germline, CDR1 is MDHEN, CDR2 SYDVKM. The CDR3 length is 14 residues. CDR3 coding DNA: TGTGCCAGCAGTTTACTGAGGGGAGACACTGAAGCTTTCTTT. This codes for CASSLLRGDTEAFF.

The chain employs TRBV28 and TRBJ1-2; D is uncertain. Germline V gene lookup returns CDR1 MDHEN and CDR2 SYDVKM. The CDR3 loop spans 14 amino acids. Trimming shortened V by 6 bases and J by 3 bases, and 14 bases separated the two germline ends. In DNA, the CDR3 is TGTGCCAGCAGAAGCCACGGGAGGGACTATGGCTACACCTTC. As protein: CASRSHGRDYGYTF.

The CDR3 sequence is CASSLFRVNEKLFF. Here the CDR3 DNA reads TGTGCCAGCAGTTTATTCAGGGTGAATGAAAAACTGTTTTTT. The chain has TRBV28 and TRBJ1-4, with a possible D match to TRBD1 (5 bases). With 1 base removed from V and 5 bases from J, the gap between germline ends came to 8 bases. CDR1 MDHEN and CDR2 SYDVKM come from the germline V gene. This CDR3 contains 14 residues. The whole variable domain, remainder taken from reference TRBV28 and TRBJ1-4, is DVKVTQSSRYLVKRTGEKVFLECVQDMDHENMFWYRQDPGLGLRLIYFSYDVKMKEKGDIPEGYSVSREKKERFSLILESASTNQTSMYLCASSLFRVNEKLFFGSGTQLSVL.

The chain combines TRBV24-1 with TRBJ2-1; TRBD2 matches 8 bases. With 7 bases clipped from V and 7 bases from J, the junction kept 11 bases outside the gene matches. The germline gives CDR1 KGHDR, CDR2 SFDVKD. The CDR3 is made up of 15 amino acids. The CDR3 nucleotides are TGTGCCACCAGCGCGGCGGGAGGAACGTGGAATGAGCAGTTCTTC. As protein: CATSAAGGTWNEQFF.

This clone has just a few counts. The chain employs TRBV15 and TRBJ2-7; possibly TRBD1 for D (5 bases). The CDR3 contains 13 residues. V was trimmed by 0 bases and J by 5 bases, leaving 8 bases between them. Germline V lookup: CDR1 LNHNV, CDR2 YYDKDF (reference sequence). DNA of the CDR3: TGTGCCACCAGCAGAGATGGCAGGGACGAGCAGTACTTC. The encoded protein is CATSRDGRDEQYF.

The chain joins TRBV7-9 to TRBJ1-4; 7 positions agree with TRBD1. The germline V gene has CDR1 SEHNR and CDR2 FQNEAQ (reference sequence). The CDR3 extends over 15 amino acids. Trimming removed 3 bases from V and 8 bases from J; junction bases left unmatched: 9. CDR3 loop: CASSFSGQGVEKLFF. The DNA for the CDR3 is TGTGCCAGCAGCTTTTCCGGGCAGGGGGTAGAAAAACTGTTTTTT.

This clone has more than one count but fewer than ten. The chain recombines TRBV28 with TRBJ1-5; 8 bases are a match to TRBD1. V lost 2 bases, J lost 7 bases, and 4 bases stayed unmatched. The CDR3 has 14 amino acids. Per the germline V gene, CDR1 is MDHEN and CDR2 is SYDVKM. The CDR3 here is CASSLLGQVQPQHF. CDR3 sequence (DNA): TGTGCCAGCAGTTTACTGGGACAGGTGCAGCCCCAGCATTTT. Variable domain in full (rest from reference TRBV28 and TRBJ1-5): DVKVTQSSRYLVKRTGEKVFLECVQDMDHENMFWYRQDPGLGLRLIYFSYDVKMKEKGDIPEGYSVSREKKERFSLILESASTNQTSMYLCASSLLGQVQPQHFGDGTRLSIL.

V and J are TRBV11-2 and TRBJ1-6; tentatively, D is TRBD1 (5 bases). This CDR3 is built from 15 residues. V dropped 3 bases and J dropped 2 bases, with 8 bases sitting between them. Germline loops: CDR1 SGHAT, CDR2 FQNNGV. The CDR3 here is CASSFRQTYNSPLHF. The CDR3 DNA is TGTGCCAGCAGCTTCAGACAGACCTATAATTCACCCCTCCACTTT.

The chain joins TRBV6-5 to TRBJ2-7, with 8 bases fitting TRBD1. The CDR3 extends over 16 amino acids. The junction had 9 bases not matched to a gene; V was cut back by 0 bases and J by 5 bases. CDR1 and CDR2 (germline): MNHEY, SVGAGI. CDR3 sequence: CASSYSSQGALHEQYF. The CDR3 DNA is TGTGCCAGCAGTTACTCTTCTCAGGGGGCTTTACACGAGCAGTACTTC.

The chain links TRBV5-4 to TRBJ1-2; TRBD1 agrees at 8 bases. Unmatched junction bases numbered 13, after V lost 4 bases and J lost 5 bases. The germline gives CDR1 SGHNT, CDR2 YYREEE (reference sequence). There are 16 residues in the CDR3. The CDR3 bases are TGTGCCAGCAGCCCCACGGGGGCAGGGGGCGGGTATGGCTACACCTTC. Its translation: CASSPTGAGGGYGYTF.

The V call is TRBV28, the J call TRBJ1-5; no clear D. With 5 bases removed from V and 3 bases from J, the gap between germline ends came to 14 bases. The CDR3 is made up of 15 amino acids. Germline CDR1 is MDHEN and CDR2 is SYDVKM. The CDR3 is CASSALGFLNQPQHF. As DNA, the CDR3 is TGTGCCAGCAGTGCCCTTGGGTTTCTCAATCAGCCCCAGCATTTT.

A single count supports this clone. The V call is TRBV4-2, the J call TRBJ2-7, with D perhaps TRBD2 (5 bases). The germline V and J ends were trimmed by 0 bases and 0 bases, with 9 bases remaining between them. Germline-derived CDR1 and CDR2 are LGHNA and YNFKEQ. The CDR3 covers 15 residues. In DNA form, the CDR3 reads TGTGCCAGCAGCCAAGAGTCGGGGAGCTCCTACGAGCAGTACTTC. This gives the protein CASSQESGSSYEQYF.

V gene TRBV28 combines with J gene TRBJ2-7; a possible D gene is TRBD1 (6 bases). The germline gives CDR1 MDHEN, CDR2 SYDVKM. Trimming stripped 4 bases from V and 2 bases from J, with 9 bases between. CDR3 length: 13 residues. DNA of the CDR3: TGTGCCAGCAGTTCGGGACAAACCTACGAGCAGTACTTC. Protein product: CASSSGQTYEQYF.

The chain uses TRBV15 and TRBJ2-2, with 7 bases that match TRBD1. This CDR3 is built from 16 residues. With V trimmed by 0 bases and J by 4 bases, 5 bases remained unmatched. The V gene's germline CDR1 is LNHNV and CDR2 YYDKDF (reference sequence). The CDR3 sequence is CATSRDRGFTTGELFF. The CDR3 bases are TGTGCCACCAGCAGAGACAGGGGGTTTACCACCGGGGAGCTGTTTTTT.

The chain couples TRBV30 to TRBJ1-3; D unclear. The CDR3 is 11 amino acids. Germline values: CDR1 GTSNPN, CDR2 SVGIG (reference sequence). Trimming took 1 base from V and 2 from J, leaving 0 bases between them. CDR3 nucleotides: TGTGCCTGGAGTGCTGGAAACACCATATATTTT. Translated, it gives CAWSAGNTIYF.

The rearrangement joins TRBV13 to TRBJ1-2; TRBD1 might be the D (5 bases). V lost 5 bases and J lost 6, with 19 bases in between. Germline V CDR1 and CDR2: PRHDT, FYEKMQ (reference sequence). There are 15 residues in the CDR3. The CDR3 coding sequence is TGTGCCAGCAGCCGACGATTAGTAGGGGTTGATGGCTACACCTTC. Its protein is CASSRRLVGVDGYTF.

The chain carries TRBV9 and TRBJ1-1; D might be TRBD1 (5 bases). Germline V gene sequence: CDR1 SGDLS, CDR2 YYNGEE. The CDR3 has 14 residues. With 4 bases removed from V and 4 bases from J, the gap between germline ends came to 14 bases. For the CDR3, the DNA is TGTGCCAGCAGCTTCGGGGGGATAGGCACTGAAGCTTTCTTT. Translation gives CASSFGGIGTEAFF.

The chain uses TRBV6-6 and TRBJ1-1; D not resolved. V was clipped by 6 bases and J by 7 bases, with 9 bases between them. Germline-derived CDR1 and CDR2 are MNHNY and SVGAGI (reference sequence). There are 11 residues in the CDR3. CDR3 sequence (DNA): TGTGCCAGCAGCGCTCGGAGTGAAGCTTTCTTT. As protein: CASSARSEAFF.

V gene TRBV2 combines with J gene TRBJ1-2, with a tentative D call TRBD1 (5 bases). V was trimmed by 6 bases and J by 2 bases, leaving 13 bases between them. Germline-derived CDR1 and CDR2 are SNHLY and FYNNEI. The CDR3 length is 14 residues. The CDR3 DNA sequence: TGTGCCAGCAGGAAGGGCGAGGGGAACTATGGCTACACCTTC. This gives the protein CASRKGEGNYGYTF.

The chain joins TRBV3-1 (or the pseudogene TRBV3-2) to TRBJ1-1; D uncertain. The germline gives CDR1 LGHDT, CDR2 YNNKEL (reference sequence). V dropped 4 bases and J dropped 4 bases, with 13 bases sitting between them. The length of the CDR3 is 14 residues. CDR3 amino acids: CASSPKWSSTEAFF. DNA for the CDR3: TGTGCCAGCAGCCCGAAATGGTCCTCCACTGAAGCTTTCTTT.

The genes are TRBV18 and TRBJ1-2; D is unresolved. This CDR3 is 16 amino acids long. Deletions cut 2 bases from V and 4 bases from J, with 17 bases between. The V gene's germline CDR1 is KGHSH and CDR2 LQKENI. This CDR3 is CASSPGSEGIGYGYTF. The CDR3 DNA is TGTGCCAGCTCACCAGGTTCAGAAGGGATCGGCTATGGCTACACCTTC.